These T cell receptor delta chains were read from a single sample in a study of γδ T cells in repeated Plasmodium falciparum infection. TCRdb called clones anew from the multiplex PCR reads with CATT. The data show approximately 93,000 delta-chain clones, with 0.95% to 1% seen just once and roughly 9.9% held by the top ten. Input material: gamma-delta T cells from blood. These receptors were obtained from a pool of human donors (malaria-infected and uninfected, not separated). Each CDR3 is given with its conserved first and last residue. Each record gives: V gene, clone size, J gene, D gene, CDR3 DNA, CDR3 protein. The D gene is left open where the match is weak. Size is stated as once, few, many or a size class.

TRDV1	medium-sized	TRDJ1	-	TGTGCTCTTGGGGGACATTCCCCCGGTGTGGGTTGGGGTAAACTCATCTTT	CALGGHSPGVGWGKLIF
TRDV1	many	TRDJ1	TRDD3	TGTGCTCTTGGGGAACGGGCCTACCTGGGGGATGGAGGAACCGATAAACTCATCTTT	CALGERAYLGDGGTDKLIF
TRDV1	many	TRDJ1	TRDD3	TGTGCTCTTGGGGAAACCCGAAACTGGGGGATACGCGGCACCGATAAACTCATCTTT	CALGETRNWGIRGTDKLIF
TRDV1	many	TRDJ1	-	TGTGCTCTTGGGGGGGTCCTGGGACAAAGAGACACCGATAAACTCATCTTT	CALGGVLGQRDTDKLIF
TRDV2	medium-sized	TRDJ1	-	TGTGCCTGTGACACCGTCGGGAACCTGTACACCGATAAACTCATCTTT	CACDTVGNLYTDKLIF
TRDV2	medium-sized	TRDJ1	-	TGTGCCTGTGACACCGCACCGTCAGGGGGTTACACCGATAAACTCATCTTT	CACDTAPSGGYTDKLIF
TRDV1	many	TRDJ1	TRDD3	TGTGCTCTTGGGGAACCCCACCTGTTTTGGGGGATAGCAGGGGCCGATAAACTCATCTTT	CALGEPHLFWGIAGADKLIF
TRDV2	medium-sized	TRDJ1	TRDD3	TGTGCCTGTGACACCCTTAAGAATCCCGTACTGGGGGATACGCACCAGACCGATAAACTCATCTTT	CACDTLKNPVLGDTHQTDKLIF
TRDV1	many	TRDJ1	-	TGTGCTCTTGGGGTTTCCTGTGGGGATCCTACCTGTGGGACCGATAAACTCATCTTT	CALGVSCGDPTCGTDKLIF
TRDV1	medium-sized	TRDJ1	TRDD3	TGTGCTCTTGGGGTCCAGGTACTGGGGGAAAAACTCATCTTT	CALGVQVLGEKLIF
TRDV2	medium-sized	TRDJ1	TRDD3	TGTGCCTGTGACTCCTTCCGTACTGGGGGACCCCCGTACACCGATAAACTCATCTTT	CACDSFRTGGPPYTDKLIF
TRDV2	medium-sized	TRDJ1	TRDD3	TGTGCCTGTGACAGCCTGGGGGATACCGACGATAAACTCATCTTT	CACDSLGDTDDKLIF
TRDV1	many	TRDJ1	TRDD3	TGTGCTCTTGGGGAACTTGGCCTGCCAACTGGGGGATACGCCAGCGTTCTCACCTATAAACTCATCTTT	CALGELGLPTGGYASVLTYKLIF
TRDV1	many	TRDJ1	-	TGTGCTCTTGGGGATCCAATTCCCGGCACCGATAAACTCATCTTT	CALGDPIPGTDKLIF
TRDV1	many	TRDJ1	TRDD3	TGTGCTCTTGGGGGCTTTCCTATGGCCCTACTGGGGGCCTCGTCGTCAAATCCCCACACCGATAAACTCATCTTT	CALGGFPMALLGASSSNPHTDKLIF
TRDV1	few	TRDJ1	TRDD3	TGTGCTCTTGGGAACCCGCGGCTGGGGGATTGGCGCGGGAGCACCGATAAACTCATCTTT	CALGNPRLGDWRGSTDKLIF
TRDV1	many	TRDJ1	TRDD3	TGTGCTCTTGGGGAACTGTCAAGGGGGGGATACTTACATTACACCGATAAACTCATCTTT	CALGELSRGGYLHYTDKLIF
TRDV1	many	TRDJ1	-	TGTGCTCTTGGGGAAAATCCCTCCCAAAGTTTCTACGGAGGTAAACTCATCTTT	CALGENPSQSFYGGKLIF
TRDV1	many	TRDJ1	-	TGTGCTCTTGGGGAAGAGGATAGGTCCGATAAACTCATCTTT	CALGEEDRSDKLIF
TRDV1	medium-sized	TRDJ1	TRDD3	TGTGCTCTTGGGGGGGGCGTCCTCAGGATACGCTCGTACACCGATAAACTCATCTTT	CALGGGVLRIRSYTDKLIF
TRDV2	medium-sized	TRDJ1	-	TGTGCCTGTGACACCGTGTACGTAGGGGATCGCCGAGGGTTAGCGACTCATAAACTCATCTTT	CACDTVYVGDRRGLATHKLIF
TRDV2	medium-sized	TRDJ1	-	TGTGCCTGTGACACCGTAACAGTTATTGACCGAGGCGGTCACCCCGATAAACTCATCTTT	CACDTVTVIDRGGHPDKLIF
TRDV2	medium-sized	TRDJ1	TRDD3	TGTGCCTGTGACACCTTGGCCAGCGGGGGGGATACTAACACCGATAAACTCATCTTT	CACDTLASGGDTNTDKLIF
TRDV1	many	TRDJ1	TRDD3	TGTGCTCTTGGGGAATGGGCTGGGGGACCCCACACCGATAAACTCATCTTT	CALGEWAGGPHTDKLIF
TRDV1	many	TRDJ1	TRDD2	TGTGCTCTTGTATGGTGGCTTCCTACTAGTCGGTGGGGGTCAAGGGCCGATAAACTCATCTTT	CALVWWLPTSRWGSRADKLIF
TRDV1	many	TRDJ1	TRDD3	TGTGCTCTTGGGGCAGTATTTCCTACGAGTTTTACTGGGGGATACGCTAAGAAACTCATCTTT	CALGAVFPTSFTGGYAKKLIF
TRDV2	medium-sized	TRDJ1	TRDD3	TGTGCCTGTGACACACTGGGGGATACGCGACGAGATAAACTCATCTTT	CACDTLGDTRRDKLIF
TRDV1	many	TRDJ1	TRDD3	TGTGCTCTTGGGGCCCCAAGGCCTTCCTACAATGTACTGGGGGATACGCGTATCCGTTTCCCCGATAAACTCATCTTT	CALGAPRPSYNVLGDTRIRFPDKLIF
TRDV1	medium-sized	TRDJ1	TRDD3	TGTGCTCTTGGGGAATGGGCACCCTGGGGGATACGGGAGTACACCGATAAACTCATCTTT	CALGEWAPWGIREYTDKLIF
TRDV1	many	TRDJ1	TRDD3	TGTGCTCTTGGGCCTTCTTCCTACACTGGGGGATACGCCGATAAACTCATCTTT	CALGPSSYTGGYADKLIF
TRDV1	few	TRDJ1	TRDD3	TGTGCTCTTGGGGAAATCGGGCGACTGGGGGATACGCGGGGCAAACTCATCTTT	CALGEIGRLGDTRGKLIF
TRDV1	many	TRDJ1	-	TGTGCTCTTGGGGGCCTGATACGTGCTCGCCGGTACACCGATAAACTCATCTTT	CALGGLIRARRYTDKLIF
TRDV1	medium-sized	TRDJ1	TRDD3	TGTGCTCTTGGGGCAATACCGGGGGATTTAAAAGGGCGTAAGACCGATAAACTCATCTTT	CALGAIPGDLKGRKTDKLIF
TRDV1	many	TRDJ1	TRDD2	TGTGCTCTTGGGGAGCCGCGCTTCCTAAGCGATAAACTCATCTTT	CALGEPRFLSDKLIF
TRDV2	many	TRDJ1	TRDD3	TGTGCCTGTGACACCGAGGAATCACTGGGGGACCTGTCTGACACCGATAAACTCATCTTT	CACDTEESLGDLSDTDKLIF
TRDV2	many	TRDJ1	TRDD3	TGTGCCTGTGACACACTACTGGGGGGCCTGCCCGGGACCGATAAACTCATCTTT	CACDTLLGGLPGTDKLIF
TRDV1	many	TRDJ1	-	TGTGCTCTTGGGCCCAGGCGGCCTCGACTCCGGCGACTGGGAGGTGCCGATAAACTCATCTTT	CALGPRRPRLRRLGGADKLIF
TRDV2	medium-sized	TRDJ1	TRDD3	TGTGCCTGTGACACCGAGGGGTCCAGGAACTGGGGGATACGCACCGATAAACTCATCTTT	CACDTEGSRNWGIRTDKLIF
TRDV1	few	TRDJ1	TRDD3	TGTGCTCTTGGGTCTCCTAACCGGTCCCTTTCCTTCGAAGGGGATAGGCCTGATAAACTCATCTTC	CALGSPNRSLSFEGDRPDKLIF
TRDV2	many	TRDJ3	-	TGTGCCTGTGACAGATTACTGGAGGGATACTCCTGGGACACCCGACAGATGTTTTTC	CACDRLLEGYSWDTRQMFF
TRDV1	many	TRDJ1	TRDD3	TGTGCTCTTGGGGACCCAGCCTACACCCATACTGGGGTCTTAAAGCCTGGTGGTCACACCGATAAACTCATCTTT	CALGDPAYTHTGVLKPGGHTDKLIF
TRDV1	many	TRDJ1	TRDD3	TGTGCTCTTGGGGAACTCCTACGAACTGGGGGGTTAGCTTTTCGATTGGGACTCATCTTT	CALGELLRTGGLAFRLGLIF
TRDV1	medium-sized	TRDJ1	TRDD3	TGTGCTCTTGGGGACACTCTCTTTGGGGCTACAGGGCCCGATTACTGGGGGAGAGGGTACACCGATAAACTCATCTTT	CALGDTLFGATGPDYWGRGYTDKLIF
TRDV2	medium-sized	TRDJ1	-	TGTGCCTGTGACACCGGAGGTACTCACTGGGAGATCACCGATAAACTCATCTTT	CACDTGGTHWEITDKLIF
TRDV1	many	TRDJ1	TRDD3	TGTGCTCTTGGGGGGTTTCCTACTTACTGGGGGATATTGCCTCAGTACACCGATAAACTCATCTTT	CALGGFPTYWGILPQYTDKLIF
TRDV2	medium-sized	TRDJ3	TRDD3	TGTGCCTGTGTGGATACGATCGGAGCCTGGGACACCCGACAGATGTTTTTC	CACVDTIGAWDTRQMFF
TRDV1	many	TRDJ1	-	TGTGCTCTTGGGGTCCTTTCCCTACACGGTCTTTCCGGCCAGGGACGACGATCCACCGATAAACTCATCTTT	CALGVLSLHGLSGQGRRSTDKLIF
TRDV1	many	TRDJ1	-	TGTGCTCTCCACGAAATTCAGGGGATCTATAAACTCATCTTT	CALHEIQGIYKLIF
TRDV2	few	TRDJ1	TRDD3	TGTGCCACGCCCTGGGGGAAGGGGTACACCGATAAACTCATCTTT	CATPWGKGYTDKLIF
TRDV2	many	TRDJ1	TRDD3	TGTGCCTGTGACTCCGTACTGGGGGCGCCGGACACCGATAAACTCATCTTT	CACDSVLGAPDTDKLIF
TRDV2	many	TRDJ3	TRDD3	TGTGCCTGTGACACCGGGTCTACTACTGGGGGATACCGTGATTGGTCCTGGGACACCCGACAGATGTTTTTC	CACDTGSTTGGYRDWSWDTRQMFF
TRDV1	many	TRDJ1	TRDD3	TGTGCTCTTGGGGAACGCAGGTCCTTCCTCCCGCCTTACTGGGGGGATACCCCGCGGCCCGATAAACTCATCTTT	CALGERRSFLPPYWGDTPRPDKLIF
TRDV1	many	TRDJ1	-	TGTGCTCTTGGGGTCCCACTTCCTCCGTTCTCTGGGGGCGATAAACTCATCTTT	CALGVPLPPFSGGDKLIF
TRDV1	many	TRDJ1	TRDD3	TGTGCTCTTGGGGAGCAGATTACTGGGGGAATCTACACCGATAAACTCATCTTT	CALGEQITGGIYTDKLIF
TRDV1	many	TRDJ1	TRDD3	TGTGCTCTTGGGGAACTAGCTCGGACCAGGGGGATACCAGCCGATAAACTCATCTTT	CALGELARTRGIPADKLIF